The source of this TCR beta chain is a study of OX40 agonist ivuxolimab in advanced cancers. This clone was picked up one time. Measured with immunoSEQ multiplex PCR; TCRdb has only the in-frame clones, and not every one. The repertoire holds about 82,000 clones, with approximately 87% as singletons. This TCR was recovered from an adult with an advanced solid tumor such as melanoma, head and neck, liver or kidney cancer. Material: CD4+ or CD8+ T cells sorted from blood, obtained in a trial of the OX40 agonist ivuxolimab.

As DNA, the CDR3 is TGTGCCAGCAGCTTGGTCGCGCAGGGTGACCGGGAGCAGTACTTC. Encoded protein: CASSLVAQGDREQYF. This rearrangement joins TRBV5-4 to TRBJ2-7, with a weak D call TRBD1 (5 bases). Germline loops: CDR1 SGHNT, CDR2 YYREEE (reference sequence). The CDR3 is made up of 15 amino acids. Trimming left V 0 bases short and J 7 bases short, with 17 bases between.